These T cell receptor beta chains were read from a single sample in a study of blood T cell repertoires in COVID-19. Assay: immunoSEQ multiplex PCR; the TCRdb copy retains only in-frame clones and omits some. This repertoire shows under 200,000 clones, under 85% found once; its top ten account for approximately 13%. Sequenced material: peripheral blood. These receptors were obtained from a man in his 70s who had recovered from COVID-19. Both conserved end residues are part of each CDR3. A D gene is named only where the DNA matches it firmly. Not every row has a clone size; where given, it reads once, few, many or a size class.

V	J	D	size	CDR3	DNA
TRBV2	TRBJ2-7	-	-	CASRRTGIPYEQYF	TGTGCCAGTAGAAGGACCGGGATCCCCTACGAGCAGTACTTC
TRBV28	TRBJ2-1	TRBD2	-	CASRGPGGRVHEQFF	TGTGCCAGCAGGGGTCCCGGCGGGAGAGTACATGAGCAGTTCTTC
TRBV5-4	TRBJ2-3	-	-	CASSYQNGGSVGDTQYF	TGTGCCAGCAGTTATCAAAATGGAGGGAGCGTGGGAGATACGCAGTATTTT
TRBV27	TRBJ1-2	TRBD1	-	CASRSTAGGFLF	TGTGCCAGCAGATCGACGGCAGGGGGCTTCCTCTTC
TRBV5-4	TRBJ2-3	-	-	CASSSPVGGGGDTQYF	TGTGCCAGCAGCTCCCCCGTAGGAGGGGGCGGAGATACGCAGTATTTT
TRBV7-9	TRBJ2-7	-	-	CASSPGGEQYF	TGTGCCAGCAGCCCCGGCGGTGAGCAGTACTTC
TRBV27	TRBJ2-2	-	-	CASRRGNTNTGELFF	TGTGCCAGCCGGCGGGGCAATACGAACACCGGGGAGCTGTTTTTT
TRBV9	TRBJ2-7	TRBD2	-	CASSGTSREQYF	TGTGCCAGCAGCGGGACTAGCCGCGAGCAGTACTTC
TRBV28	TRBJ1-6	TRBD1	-	CASKLGQLLNSPLHF	TGTGCCAGCAAACTGGGACAGTTACTGAATTCACCCCTCCACTTT
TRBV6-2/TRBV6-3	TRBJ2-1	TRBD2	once	CASSFPRAGEYNEQFF	TGTGCCAGCAGTTTCCCGCGGGCGGGGGAATACAATGAGCAGTTCTTC
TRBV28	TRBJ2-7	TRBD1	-	CASSPGQGYEQYF	TGTGCCAGCAGCCCGGGACAGGGCTACGAGCAGTACTTC
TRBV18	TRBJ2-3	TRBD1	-	CASSPQGQVATDTQYF	TGTGCCAGCTCACCGCAAGGACAGGTGGCCACAGATACGCAGTATTTT
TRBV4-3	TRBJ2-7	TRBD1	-	CASSQDLITGTESSYEQYF	TGCGCCAGCAGCCAAGATCTCATTACCGGGACAGAGAGCTCCTACGAGCAGTACTTC
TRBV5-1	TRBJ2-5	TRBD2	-	CASSPSGIKETQYF	TGCGCCAGCAGTCCTAGCGGGATTAAAGAGACCCAGTACTTC
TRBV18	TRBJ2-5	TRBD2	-	CASSPRLAAYQETQYF	TGTGCCAGCTCACCACGACTAGCGGCGTACCAAGAGACCCAGTACTTC
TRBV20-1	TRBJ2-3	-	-	CSASLLRISTDTQYF	TGCAGTGCTAGTTTATTGAGAATCAGCACAGATACGCAGTATTTT
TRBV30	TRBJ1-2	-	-	CAWSYTGGFGYTF	TGTGCCTGGAGTTACACGGGGGGATTTGGCTACACCTTC
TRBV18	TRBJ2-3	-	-	CASSSGLDTDTQYF	TGTGCCAGCTCTTCGGGACTCGACACAGATACGCAGTATTTT
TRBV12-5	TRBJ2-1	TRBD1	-	CASGTGGSRPNEQFF	TGTGCTAGTGGGACAGGGGGTAGTCGACCCAATGAGCAGTTCTTC
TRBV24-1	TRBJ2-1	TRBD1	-	CATSDPGTGAIQGQFF	TGTGCCACCAGTGACCCCGGGACAGGGGCAATACAGGGGCAGTTCTTC
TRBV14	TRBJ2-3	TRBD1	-	CASSQVPDRVIDTQYF	TGTGCCAGCAGCCAAGTTCCGGACAGGGTGATAGATACGCAGTATTTT
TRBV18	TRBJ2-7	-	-	CASSVGTGSYEQYF	TGTGCCAGCTCCGTGGGCACAGGGTCCTACGAGCAGTACTTC
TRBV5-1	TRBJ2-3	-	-	CASSRSSYGTDTQYF	TGCGCCAGCAGCCGTTCTAGCTACGGCACAGATACGCAGTATTTT
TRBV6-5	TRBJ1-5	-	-	CASSYGPEKPQHF	TGTGCCAGCAGTTACGGGCCAGAGAAGCCCCAGCATTTT
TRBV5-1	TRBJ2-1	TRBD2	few	CASSLVLSGSYNEQFF	TGCGCCAGCAGCTTGGTTCTTAGCGGGAGCTACAATGAGCAGTTCTTC
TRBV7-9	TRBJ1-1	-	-	CASSVSGLTEAFF	TGTGCCAGCAGCGTGAGTGGACTCACTGAAGCTTTCTTT
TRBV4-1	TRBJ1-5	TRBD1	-	CASSQERQGSNQPQHF	TGCGCCAGCAGCCAAGAGAGACAGGGAAGCAATCAGCCCCAGCATTTT
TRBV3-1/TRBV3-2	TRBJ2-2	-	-	CASSQGADTGELFF	TGTGCCAGCAGCCAAGGAGCGGACACCGGGGAGCTGTTTTTT
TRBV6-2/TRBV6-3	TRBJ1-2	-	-	CASSHRETFYGYTF	TGTGCCAGCAGTCACAGGGAGACATTCTATGGCTACACCTTC